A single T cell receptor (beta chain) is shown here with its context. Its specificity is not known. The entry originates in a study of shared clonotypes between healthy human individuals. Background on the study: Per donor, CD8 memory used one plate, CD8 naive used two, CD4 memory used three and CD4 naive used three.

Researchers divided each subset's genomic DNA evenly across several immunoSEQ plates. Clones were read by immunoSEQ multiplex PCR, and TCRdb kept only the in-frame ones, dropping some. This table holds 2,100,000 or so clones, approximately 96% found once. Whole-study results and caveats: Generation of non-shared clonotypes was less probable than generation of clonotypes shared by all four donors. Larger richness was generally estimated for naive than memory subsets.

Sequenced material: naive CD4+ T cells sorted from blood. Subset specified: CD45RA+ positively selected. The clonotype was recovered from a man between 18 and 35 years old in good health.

CDR3 sequence (DNA): TGTGCCAGCAGCTTAGACCCCCTCGGGAACGAGCAGTACTTC. Its protein product is CASSLDPLGNEQYF. J is TRBJ2-7 and V is TRBV7-6, with D tentatively TRBD2 (5 bases). The germline CDR1 and CDR2 sequences are SGHVS and FNYEAQ. The V end was cut by 1 base, the J end by 5 bases, with 12 bases between. The CDR3 has 14 amino acids.